This TCR beta chain originates from a study of T cell repertoires in cytomegalovirus infection. General study findings and limits: Across the ex vivo response, the dominant clonotypes were HLA-C-restricted CMV-specific TCR beta clonotypes.

This clonotype was counted a single time. Its antigen is not known. TCRdb re-called the reads with MiXCR, one entry per CDR3 protein. The sample lists approximately 200,000 distinct CDR3 sequences, over 25% occurring once. CDR1 and CDR2 (germline): DFQATT, SNEGSKA (reference sequence). Trimming removed 4 bases from V and 2 bases from J, with 8 bases in between. The CDR3 spans 12 residues. The TCR comes from a human donor in good health (CMV status not recorded). Some clones in this sample may be carry-over from other donors' samples. V and J are TRBV20-1 and TRBJ1-1; D gene uncertain. Sequenced material: PBMCs. The CDR3 protein is CSATKINTEAFF. CDR3 coding DNA: TGCAGTGCTACGAAAATTAACACTGAAGCTTTCTTT.